This TCR beta chain comes out of a study of cytomegalovirus exposure and HLA in healthy donors (dated by TCRdb to about 2017). Regarding the study in general: According to an earlier analysis of 587 of the donors, about 179 million T cells yielded roughly 110 million unique TCR beta sequences and less than 300 Gb of sequence data. Roughly five DR-DQ haplotypes were handled as single units for association and clustering, since linkage in the cohort was strong. In addition to the first cohort of approximately 670 subjects, a separate validation cohort of 130 or so different subjects was used. Using immunosequencing, the study profiled T cell repertoires from 666 subjects and related those repertoires to cytomegalovirus serostatus. The number of donors typed differed by locus, with roughly 620-630 for A, B, C, DRB1 and DQB1, about 500 for DQA1, nearly 610 for DPA1, and approximately 470 for DPB1. Among the roughly 400 genotyped donors, around 81% belonged to the genetic ancestry cluster associated with self-reported Caucasian donors. HLA typing covered class I and class II loci at four-digit resolution. Roughly 300 gigabases of sequencing data and tens of millions of unique TCR sequences made up an early release that covered roughly 670 HLA-typed donors. In an earlier analysis of about 590 of the donors, high-throughput TCR beta sequencing was used to judge whether each TCR beta V gene segment behaved as functional or pseudogenic. A later genetic analysis took genome-wide SNP genotypes for about 65% of the 666 donors and used that subset as a discovery cohort. Every repertoire in the discovery cohort had been generated on one and the same sequencing platform. On average, around 200,000 unique TCR beta nucleotide sequences were sequenced per donor among some 420 genotyped donors of the cohort, with about 19% of those sequences being non-productive. The study aimed to test whether signatures of past pathogen exposure could be identified by cataloging public T cell receptors. Rather than using new phenotypic data, the later analysis identified candidate immune exposures from TCR beta sequences and from how often those sequences occurred across donors. A later analysis re-analyzed previously published TCR beta repertoires from roughly 630 donors and added high-resolution HLA genotyping to study TCR occurrence patterns. High-throughput TCR immunosequencing, statistical association of individual TCRs with disease status, and machine learning were combined to predict cytomegalovirus infection status. Alongside the repertoire data, information on donor age, sex, ethnicity and CMV serostatus was compiled.

This clone was seen a handful of times. Its antigen is unknown. No much larger clonotype is one base removed from it; base qualities were not supplied. What the research found in general, with its limitations: V-gene and J-gene trimming of TCR beta chains was associated with a missense DCLRE1C variant in a later genetic analysis, and the association was replicated in an independent cohort. In a later analysis, most CMV-associated TCR beta chains were found to appear HLA-restricted, with HLA associations seemingly driven largely by CMV exposure. Because counts were too low, roughly 18 rarely observed V segments, including chromosome 9 orphons, were left out of the earlier analysis of a few hundred of the donors. CMV serostatus was the only immune exposure information available for the cohort. In this cohort, only TCR beta chains were sequenced, and detectable features were limited by the absence of alpha or paired-chain data. In a later analysis, TCR association rates were found to vary across HLA loci, with the most associated TCRs seen for DRB1 alleles and the fewest for HLA-C alleles. The 87-base-pair reads could not distinguish some IMGT-functional V segments, including TRBV6-2 and TRBV6-3, so those segments were excluded. The classifier was reported to diagnose cytomegalovirus status with high specificity and sensitivity in both the original cohort and the validation cohort. Specific HLA alleles were associated with about 17,000 TCR beta sequences at a false discovery rate of 0.05 in a later analysis. Most TCR sequences were seen in very few donors, while some public TCRs were found in many individuals. Broadly in line with IMGT annotations, most TCR beta V segments showed up in productive rearrangements about 87% or about 30% of the time in an earlier analysis of several hundred of the donors. In a later genetic analysis, fewer N-insertions in productive TCRs were reported among donors in an Asian-associated ancestry cluster than the approximately 670-donor mean. A further reported finding was that TCR beta sequences accurately predicted the HLA-A and HLA-B alleles for most subjects in the first cohort. Because HLA typing was unavailable for some donors at each locus, only the typed subset was used in association tests. In a later analysis, several top co-occurrence clusters were reported to appear linked to parvovirus B19, influenza, CMV and Epstein-Barr virus. Strong co-occurrence of HLA alleles, especially DR and DQ, made assigning TCR associations to individual alleles difficult. A few of the identified cytomegalovirus-associated TCR beta chains were confirmed in vitro to be specific for cytomegalovirus antigens. The study gave a list of under 200 TCR beta chains associated with cytomegalovirus. The authors suggested that the approach could potentially be extended to other disease states and immunological phenotypes. In a later analysis, HLA-associated TCR beta chains were found to be more clonally expanded and to have lower generation probabilities than equally common non-associated chains. Sequencing depth was assumed to be roughly uniform across donors in the presence/absence analyses, though that assumption may not hold. Correlated functional status among segregating V segments might be attributable to linkage disequilibrium, but an unknown experimental factor could not be ruled out. The sequencing pipeline was judged likely to have produced a cluster of highly shared sequence variants as a technical artifact.

The cohort consisted of 666 healthy bone marrow donors. All cohort members were sampled while nominally healthy, although unrecorded immune exposures were likely present. The donor tested CMV seronegative, placing the donor among the approximately 360 seronegative members of the cohort. Every donor gave a peripheral blood sample, and the peripheral blood mononuclear cells from that sample were used for TCR beta sequencing. Genomic DNA was extracted from the blood cell samples with the Qiagen DNeasy Blood Extraction Kit. The CDR3 has 18 amino acids, counting the end cysteine and phenylalanine. Of all the DNA, just the CDR3 is kept, 54 bases in frame from base 1. V is reduced by 3 bases and J by 3 bases, leaving a spacing of 21 bases between them. Per the germline V gene (reference sequence), MNHEY is the CDR1 and SMNVEV is the CDR2. The library relied on the immunoSEQ multiplex PCR assay. The multiplex PCR relied on a mix of 60 forward primers for TCR Vbeta segments and 13 reverse primers for TCR Jbeta segments. A multiplex PCR assay on genomic DNA amplified the CDR3 region of rearranged TCR beta genes. Amplified TCR beta libraries were sequenced as 87-base-pair reads on the Illumina HiSeq System. Turning to the authors' computational methods: A later analysis counted tens of millions of unique TCR beta chains across the 550 to 750 repertoires, and 9 million to 14 million of these chains were shared by at least two donors. To remove PCR and sequencing errors, raw reads were error-corrected and collapsed into unique sequences using a nearest-neighbor algorithm that merged closely related sequences. To assign V, D and J gene segments, CDR3 sequences were aligned to IMGT reference sequences. Each retained sequence needed at least a six-nucleotide match to both a V gene segment and a J gene segment. Rearrangements were classified as productive when the CDR3 lacked stop codons and remained in frame with V and J, and all other rearrangements were classified as non-productive. CDR3 was defined according to IMGT convention as the region running from the second conserved V-encoded cysteine to the conserved J-encoded phenylalanine. Sequences without an unambiguous match to a single V gene segment were excluded from the earlier analysis of approximately 600 of the donors. An earlier analysis of 500 to 700 of the donors classified V segments as functional when productive rearrangements were above 56.7% and as segregating when the standard deviation between donors was above 5%. A statistical classification framework was developed to diagnose cytomegalovirus status using the catalog of TCR beta chain sequences. V and J gene assignment, in a later analysis, came from comparing TCR nucleotide sequences with IMGT/GENE-DB human TR gene sequences. A later analysis assigned CDR3 sequences and most-parsimonious VDJ recombination scenarios with the TCRdist pipeline. A later analysis defined each TCR beta chain by its CDR3 amino acid sequence plus V-gene family, and excluded reads lacking a unique V-gene family. A later analysis removed 550 to 700 highly shared, low-generation-probability nucleotide sequences to deal with suspected cross-contamination and a sequencing artifact. A later analysis calculated a clonal expansion index for each public chain from normalized within-repertoire ranks of inferred template counts. Generation probabilities in a later analysis came from a VDJ recombination model fitted to out-of-frame rearrangements, and those results were checked against IGoR. In a later analysis, hypergeometric tests were used to score TCR-TCR, TCR-HLA and TCR-CMV co-occurrence, with a repertoire-size bias correction applied to TCR pairs. In a later analysis, false discovery rates were estimated by permuting HLA or CMV assignments 20 times. In a later analysis, co-occurring TCRs were grouped with DBSCAN, and TCRdist sequence similarity was added when clustering was performed within HLA-allele-positive subsets. For co-occurrence clustering, repertoires with fewer than 30,000 or more than 120,000 public chains were excluded, along with a handful of repertoires with anomalous nucleotide sharing. TCRdb's version of the immuneACCESS table is confined to in-frame rearrangements and falls short of the full clone set. An unresolved V gene accounts for under half of the shortfall where checked; the remainder is of unknown origin. Clone size and V and J calls were adopted from that table, with D and trimming inferred from the DNA. The sample table lists roughly 130,000 clones, 75% to 85% of them with a count of one. Of the sample, just over 2.5% falls within the top ten clones.

The sample taken for sequencing was PBMCs. The chain links TRBV27 with TRBJ2-1; tentative D gene TRBD2, with 7 bases matching. The TCR sequence derives from a man younger than 45 in good health and CMV-seronegative. The CDR3 amino acid sequence is: CASSFSLGGGVIYNEQFF. The nucleotides are TGTGCCAGCAGTTTCTCTTTAGGGGGGGGAGTTATCTACAATGAGCAGTTCTTC.